This T cell receptor beta chain was identified during a study of T cell responses to AZD1222 COVID-19 vaccine. Assay: immunoSEQ multiplex PCR; the TCRdb copy retains only in-frame clones and omits some. The sample has approximately 85,000 clones, around 86% seen once. Trimming stripped 6 bases from V and 6 bases from J, with 18 bases between. Germline V gene sequence: CDR1 SGHDT, CDR2 YYEEEE. This CDR3 is 14 amino acids long. This material consisted of peripheral blood, taken on day 0 of AZD1222 vaccination. The V and J genes are TRBV5-6 and TRBJ1-1, with a tentative D call TRBD1 (5 bases). The TCR sequence derives from an adult in good health. CDR3 in DNA: TGTGCCAGCACACCCTTTGGGGGGAGGCCTGAAGCTTTCTTT. It specifies CASTPFGGRPEAFF.